The source of this T cell receptor (beta chain) is a study of cytomegalovirus exposure and HLA in healthy donors. It was with 60 Vbeta and 13 Jbeta primers that the PCR ran. Clones were sequenced by immunoSEQ multiplex PCR, and TCRdb holds only the in-frame ones, with some missing. The repertoire holds 150,000 to 250,000 clones, with approximately 83% as singletons. A remark on this clone: Its specificity is not known.

Study-wide findings and caveats: Presence/absence analysis assumed near-uniform sequencing depth across donors. In most subjects, TCR beta sequences reportedly gave accurate predictions of HLA-A and HLA-B alleles.

Germline-derived CDR1 and CDR2 are SGHAT and FQNNGV. The CDR3 loop spans 16 amino acids. The V end lost 5 bases, the J end lost 10 bases, and 21 bases lay between the germline ends. This chain uses TRBV11-2 with TRBJ1-6, with a possible D match to TRBD1 (5 bases). The receptor was derived from a boy younger than 10 in good health and CMV-seronegative. The sample taken for sequencing was PBMCs. Here the CDR3 reads CASSAIKGSDISPLHF. The CDR3 bases are TGTGCCAGCAGCGCGATTAAGGGGTCGGATATCTCACCCCTCCACTTT.